These T cell receptor beta chains were read from a single sample in a study of CD8+CD57+ T cells in acquired aplastic anemia. MiXCR was run by TCRdb on the reads, yielding one entry per CDR3 protein. The table includes 35,000 to 45,000 distinct CDR3 sequences, around 82% detected once. The sequencing input was sorted CD4+, CD8+, or CD8+CD57+ T cells (not recorded which) from PBMCs. These receptors were taken from a human donor in good health, serving as a control. The CDR3 runs from the conserved cysteine through the conserved F or W. The D gene is left open where the match is weak. Clone size appears in some rows only: once, few, many, or a class for an expanded clone.

v_gene: TRBV25-1; len: 17; j_gene: TRBJ2-1; abundance: few; d_gene: TRBD2; CDR3aa: CASSETKREGSHNEQFF; CDR3nt: TGTGCCAGCAGTGAAACAAAGCGGGAGGGTTCCCACAATGAGCAGTTCTTC
v_gene: TRBV24-1; len: 15; j_gene: TRBJ1-2; abundance: .; d_gene: .; CDR3aa: CASSQGPGNRDGYTF; CDR3nt: TGTGCCAGCAGCCAAGGGCCGGGGAATCGGGATGGCTACACCTTC
v_gene: TRBV7-6; len: 14; j_gene: TRBJ2-5; abundance: .; d_gene: .; CDR3aa: CASSLGNSAETQYF; CDR3nt: TGTGCCAGCAGCTTGGGTAACAGTGCAGAGACCCAGTACTTC
v_gene: TRBV2; len: 14; j_gene: TRBJ1-2; abundance: .; d_gene: TRBD1; CDR3aa: CASLRDRGDYGYTF; CDR3nt: TGTGCCAGCTTGAGGGACAGGGGAGACTATGGCTACACCTTC
v_gene: TRBV25-1; len: 11; j_gene: TRBJ2-7; abundance: .; d_gene: .; CDR3aa: CASSERNEQYF; CDR3nt: TGTGCCAGCAGTGAGCGGAACGAGCAGTACTTC
v_gene: TRBV7-9; len: 10; j_gene: TRBJ1-1; abundance: .; d_gene: .; CDR3aa: CASSSTEAFF; CDR3nt: TGTGCCAGCAGCTCAACTGAAGCTTTCTTT
v_gene: TRBV7-2; len: 12; j_gene: TRBJ1-4; abundance: .; d_gene: .; CDR3aa: CASSLANEKLFF; CDR3nt: TGTGCCAGCAGCTTAGCCAATGAAAAACTGTTTTTT
v_gene: TRBV7-2; len: 15; j_gene: TRBJ2-7; abundance: .; d_gene: TRBD2; CDR3aa: CASSLQRGGMYEQYF; CDR3nt: TGTGCCAGCAGCTTACAGCGGGGGGGCATGTACGAGCAGTACTTC
v_gene: TRBV7-2; len: 13; j_gene: TRBJ1-4; abundance: .; d_gene: .; CDR3aa: CASRGRGNEKLFF; CDR3nt: TGTGCCAGCAGGGGACGGGGTAATGAAAAACTGTTTTTT
v_gene: TRBV10-3; len: 12; j_gene: TRBJ2-1; abundance: .; d_gene: .; CDR3aa: CAIGGSFNEQFF; CDR3nt: TGTGCCATTGGGGGGTCCTTTAATGAGCAGTTCTTC
v_gene: TRBV20-1; len: 15; j_gene: TRBJ2-7; abundance: .; d_gene: .; CDR3aa: CSAYAGRESSYEQYF; CDR3nt: TGCAGTGCCTATGCAGGCAGGGAGAGCTCCTACGAGCAGTACTTC
v_gene: TRBV7-2; len: 14; j_gene: TRBJ1-6; abundance: .; d_gene: TRBD1; CDR3aa: CASSARDRASPLHF; CDR3nt: TGTGCCAGCAGCGCTCGGGACAGGGCTTCACCCCTCCACTTT
v_gene: TRBV7-9; len: 13; j_gene: TRBJ1-1; abundance: .; d_gene: .; CDR3aa: CASSFWPNTEAFF; CDR3nt: TGTGCCAGCAGCTTTTGGCCGAACACTGAAGCTTTCTTT
v_gene: TRBV13; len: 16; j_gene: TRBJ2-3; abundance: medium-sized; d_gene: TRBD2; CDR3aa: CASSVRSGGLGNTQYF; CDR3nt: TGTGCCAGCAGCGTAAGAAGCGGGGGGTTAGGGAATACGCAGTATTTT
v_gene: TRBV20-1; len: 18; j_gene: TRBJ2-3; abundance: .; d_gene: TRBD2; CDR3aa: CSARDLGTSGGSTDTQYF; CDR3nt: TGCAGTGCTAGAGATCTCGGGACTAGCGGGGGGTCTACAGATACGCAGTATTTT